What follows describes a single T cell receptor (beta chain). Antigen unknown. From germline, CDR1 is SGHRS and CDR2 YFSETQ. With 0 bases clipped from V and 5 bases from J, the junction kept 10 bases outside the gene matches. CDR3 length: 16 residues. The sample belongs to a study of T cell responses to AZD1222 COVID-19 vaccine. The study, taken as a whole, reports: There were mostly white British donors and more females than males, and clonal diversity was possibly underestimated. Just a handful of AZD1222 recipients were seropositive at baseline.

Repertoires were generated with immunoSEQ multiplex PCR, while TCRdb's copy carries only in-frame clones and drops some. The data contain under 200,000 clones, approximately 91% of them seen just once; the ten biggest clones take up nearly 1%. The receptor's source is an adult in good health. This specimen was peripheral blood, taken on day 0 of AZD1222 vaccination. This chain joins TRBV5-1 and TRBJ1-1; TRBD1 agrees at 7 bases. CDR3 sequence: CASSLDGATGWTEAFF. The DNA for the CDR3 is TGCGCCAGCAGCTTGGATGGCGCGACAGGGTGGACTGAAGCTTTCTTT.